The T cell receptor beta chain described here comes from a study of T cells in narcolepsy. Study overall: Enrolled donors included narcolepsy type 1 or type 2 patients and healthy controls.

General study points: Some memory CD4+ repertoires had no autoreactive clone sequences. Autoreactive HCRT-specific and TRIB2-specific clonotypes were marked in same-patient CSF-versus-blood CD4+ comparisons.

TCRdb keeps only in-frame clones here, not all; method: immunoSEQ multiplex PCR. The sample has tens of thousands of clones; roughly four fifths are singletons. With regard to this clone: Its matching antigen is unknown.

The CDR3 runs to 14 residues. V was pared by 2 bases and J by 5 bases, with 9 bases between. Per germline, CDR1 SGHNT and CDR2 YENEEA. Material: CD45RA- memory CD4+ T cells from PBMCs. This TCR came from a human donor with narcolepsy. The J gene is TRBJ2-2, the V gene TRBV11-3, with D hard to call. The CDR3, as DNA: TGTGCCAGCAGCTTAAGGTTCCGTACCGGGGAGCTGTTTTTT. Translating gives CASSLRFRTGELFF.